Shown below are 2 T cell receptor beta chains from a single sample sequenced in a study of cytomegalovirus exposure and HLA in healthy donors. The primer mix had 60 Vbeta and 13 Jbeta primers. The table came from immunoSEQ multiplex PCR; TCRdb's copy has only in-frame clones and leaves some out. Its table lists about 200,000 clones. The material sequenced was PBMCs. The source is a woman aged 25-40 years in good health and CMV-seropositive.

The CDR3 sequence is CSARGPGVGTSSHYEQYF. Here the CDR3 DNA reads TGCAGCGCCCGGGGTCCGGGGGTCGGGACTAGTTCCCACTACGAGCAGTACTTC. The genes are TRBV29-1 and TRBJ2-7; 8 positions agree with TRBD2. The CDR3 consists of 18 residues. Germline CDR1 is SQVTM and CDR2 is ANQGSEA. The J segment lost 3 bases and the V segment lost 7 bases, leaving 23 bases of the junction unmatched.

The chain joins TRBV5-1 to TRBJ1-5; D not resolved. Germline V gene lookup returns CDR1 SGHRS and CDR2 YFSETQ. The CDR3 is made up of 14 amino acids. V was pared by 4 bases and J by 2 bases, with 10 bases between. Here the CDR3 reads CASSGGSGNQPQHF. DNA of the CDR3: TGCGCCAGCAGCGGAGGGTCGGGCAATCAGCCCCAGCATTTT.